Given below is one TCR beta chain in context. This specimen belongs to a study of blood T cell repertoires in COVID-19. Whole-study context: PBMCs, B-cell-depleted T cells, or T cells were the source of the cDNA or gDNA that made up the material.

This table comes from immunoSEQ multiplex PCR, and its TCRdb copy is limited to in-frame clones, with some not included. The table includes roughly 54,000 clones, about 86% detected once. This CDR3 has 15 residues. V was pared by 2 bases and J by 3 bases, with 11 bases between. Germline V gene lookup returns CDR1 SGHTA and CDR2 FQGTGA. Seattle's enrolled individuals joined amid active infection and were then monitored longitudinally. The V gene is TRBV7-3, the J gene TRBJ2-1; no firm D call. Sequenced sample: peripheral blood. The sequence was obtained from a woman aged 60-75 years with COVID-19, enrolled during active disease. The CDR3 DNA sequence: TGTGCCAGCAGCTTACGCGCGGTCAGCTACAATGAGCAGTTCTTC. It is translated as CASSLRAVSYNEQFF.